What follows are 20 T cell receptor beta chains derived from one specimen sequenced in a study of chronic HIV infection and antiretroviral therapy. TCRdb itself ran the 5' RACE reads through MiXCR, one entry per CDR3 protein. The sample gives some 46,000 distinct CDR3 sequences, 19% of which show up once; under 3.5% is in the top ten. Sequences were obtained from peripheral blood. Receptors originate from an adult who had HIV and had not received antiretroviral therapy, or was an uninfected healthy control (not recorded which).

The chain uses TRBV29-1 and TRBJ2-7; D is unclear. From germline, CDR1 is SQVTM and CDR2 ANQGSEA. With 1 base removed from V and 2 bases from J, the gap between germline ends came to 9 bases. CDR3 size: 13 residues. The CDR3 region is CSVEGAGTYEQYF. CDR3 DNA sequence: TGCAGCGTTGAAGGGGCAGGAACCTACGAGCAGTACTTC.

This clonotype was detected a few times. This chain's CDR3 is CASSRPRQGGSPLHF. The CDR3 nucleotides read TGTGCCAGCAGCCGACCCAGACAGGGAGGTTCACCCCTCCACTTT. This rearrangement joins TRBV11-2 to TRBJ1-6; TRBD1 matches at 7 bases. Germline assignment: CDR1 SGHAT and CDR2 FQNNGV. Germline trimming cut 5 bases from V and 9 bases from J; bases unmatched to any gene: 10. The CDR3 sequence is 15 residues long. The full variable domain, rest sourced from reference TRBV11-2 and TRBJ1-6, is EAGVAQSPRYKIIEKRQSVAFWCNPISGHATLYWYQQILGQGPKLLIQFQNNGVVDDSQLPKDRFSAERLKGVDSTLKIQPAKLEDSAVYLCASSRPRQGGSPLHFGNGTRLTVT.

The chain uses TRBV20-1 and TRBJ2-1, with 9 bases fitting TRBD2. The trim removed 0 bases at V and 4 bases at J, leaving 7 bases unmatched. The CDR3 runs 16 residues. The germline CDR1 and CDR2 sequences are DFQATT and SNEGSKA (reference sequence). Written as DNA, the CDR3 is TGCAGTGCTAGAGAGCCAGCGGGAGGCCCTTACAATGAGCAGTTCTTC. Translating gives CSAREPAGGPYNEQFF.

CDR3 sequence: CASSQEAQAEQYF. CDR3 sequence (DNA): TGCGCCAGCAGCCAAGAGGCCCAGGCAGAGCAGTACTTC. This sequence joins TRBV4-1 and TRBJ2-7; D unclear. V lost 0 bases, J lost 7 bases, and 10 bases lay in between. This CDR3 spans 13 amino acids. The germline V gene encodes CDR1 MGHRA and CDR2 YSYEKL.

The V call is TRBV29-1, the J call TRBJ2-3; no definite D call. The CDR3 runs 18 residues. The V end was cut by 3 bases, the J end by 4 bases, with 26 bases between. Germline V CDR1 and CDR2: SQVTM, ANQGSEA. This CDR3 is CSVETVGDSIRSSDTQYF. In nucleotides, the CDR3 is TGCAGCGTTGAGACCGTCGGCGATTCCATTAGGAGTTCAGATACGCAGTATTTT.

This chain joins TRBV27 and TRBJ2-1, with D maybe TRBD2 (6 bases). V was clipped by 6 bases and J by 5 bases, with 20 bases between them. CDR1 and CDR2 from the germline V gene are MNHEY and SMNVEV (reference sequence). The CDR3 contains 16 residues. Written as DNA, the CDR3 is TGTGCCAGCAGGCCTTTAGTTACGGGAGCCGACAATGAGCAGTTCTTC. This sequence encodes CASRPLVTGADNEQFF.

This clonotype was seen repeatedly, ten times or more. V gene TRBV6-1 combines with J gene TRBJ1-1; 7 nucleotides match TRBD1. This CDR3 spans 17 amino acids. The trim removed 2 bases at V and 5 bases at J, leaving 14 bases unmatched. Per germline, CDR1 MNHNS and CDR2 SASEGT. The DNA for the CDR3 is TGTGCCAGCAGTGAATTGTCGACAGGGTGGTTAGGAACTGAAGCTTTCTTT. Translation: CASSELSTGWLGTEAFF.

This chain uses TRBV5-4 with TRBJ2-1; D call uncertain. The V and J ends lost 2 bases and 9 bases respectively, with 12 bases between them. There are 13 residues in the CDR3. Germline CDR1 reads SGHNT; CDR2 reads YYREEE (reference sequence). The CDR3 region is CASSLVTRTEQFF. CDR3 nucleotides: TGTGCCAGCAGCTTAGTGACGAGGACTGAGCAGTTCTTC.

The CDR3 is CASSQGDRGYEQYF. In DNA form, the CDR3 reads TGCGCCAGCAGCCAAGGGGACAGGGGGTACGAGCAGTACTTC. The genes are TRBV4-1 and TRBJ2-7, with TRBD1 identical over 11 bases. CDR1 is MGHRA, CDR2 YSYEKL, per germline. Unmatched junction bases numbered 0, after V lost 1 base and J lost 4 bases. The CDR3 covers 14 residues.

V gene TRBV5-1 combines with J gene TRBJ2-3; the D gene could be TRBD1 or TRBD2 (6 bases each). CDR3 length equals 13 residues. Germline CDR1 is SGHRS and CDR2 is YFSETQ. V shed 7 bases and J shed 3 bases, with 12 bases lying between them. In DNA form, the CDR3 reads TGCGCCAGCCACCGGGGGCCAACAGATACGCAGTATTTT. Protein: CASHRGPTDTQYF.

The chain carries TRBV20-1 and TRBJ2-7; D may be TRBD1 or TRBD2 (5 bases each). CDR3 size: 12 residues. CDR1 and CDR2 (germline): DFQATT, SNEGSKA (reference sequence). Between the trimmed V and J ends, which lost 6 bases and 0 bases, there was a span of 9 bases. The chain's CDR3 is CSAGGGSYEQYF. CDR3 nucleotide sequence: TGCAGTGCCGGTGGGGGCTCCTACGAGCAGTACTTC.

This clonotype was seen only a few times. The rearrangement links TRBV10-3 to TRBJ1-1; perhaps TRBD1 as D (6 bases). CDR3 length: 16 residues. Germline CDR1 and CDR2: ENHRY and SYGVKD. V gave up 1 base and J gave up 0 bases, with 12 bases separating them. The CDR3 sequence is CAISELGGLLNTEAFF. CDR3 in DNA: TGTGCCATCAGTGAGTTAGGGGGGCTACTGAACACTGAAGCTTTCTTT.

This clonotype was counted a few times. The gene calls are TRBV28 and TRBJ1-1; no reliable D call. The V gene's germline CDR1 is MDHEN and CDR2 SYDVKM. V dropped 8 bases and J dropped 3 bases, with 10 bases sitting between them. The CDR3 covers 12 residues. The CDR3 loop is CASLHRDTEAFF. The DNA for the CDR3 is TGTGCCAGCCTTCATAGGGACACTGAAGCTTTCTTT.

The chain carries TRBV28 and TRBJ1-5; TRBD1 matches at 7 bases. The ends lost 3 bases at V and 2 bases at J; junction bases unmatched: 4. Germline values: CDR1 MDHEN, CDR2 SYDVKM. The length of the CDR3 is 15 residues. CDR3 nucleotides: TGTGCCAGCAGTTTCACAGGGGTAGGCAATCAGCCCCAGCATTTT. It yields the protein CASSFTGVGNQPQHF.

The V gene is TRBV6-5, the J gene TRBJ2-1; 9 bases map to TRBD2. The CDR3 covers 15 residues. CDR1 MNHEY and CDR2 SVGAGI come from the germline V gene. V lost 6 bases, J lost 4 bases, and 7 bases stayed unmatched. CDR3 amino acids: CASSLAGVWYNEQFF. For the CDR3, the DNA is TGTGCCAGCAGCTTAGCGGGAGTATGGTACAATGAGCAGTTCTTC.

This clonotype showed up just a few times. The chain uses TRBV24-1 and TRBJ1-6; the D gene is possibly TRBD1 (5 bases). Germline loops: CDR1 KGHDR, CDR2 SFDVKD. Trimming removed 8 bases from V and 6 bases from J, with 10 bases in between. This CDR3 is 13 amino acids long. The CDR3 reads CATMRDGNSPLHF. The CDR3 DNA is TGTGCCACCATGCGGGACGGTAATTCACCCCTCCACTTT.

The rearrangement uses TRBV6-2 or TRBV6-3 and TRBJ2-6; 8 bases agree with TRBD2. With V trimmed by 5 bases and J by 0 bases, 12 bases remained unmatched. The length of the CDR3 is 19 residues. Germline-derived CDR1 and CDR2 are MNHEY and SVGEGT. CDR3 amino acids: CASSLSGKGVDSGANVLTF. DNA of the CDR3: TGTGCCAGCAGTCTTAGCGGGAAGGGAGTTGACTCTGGGGCCAACGTCCTGACTTTC.

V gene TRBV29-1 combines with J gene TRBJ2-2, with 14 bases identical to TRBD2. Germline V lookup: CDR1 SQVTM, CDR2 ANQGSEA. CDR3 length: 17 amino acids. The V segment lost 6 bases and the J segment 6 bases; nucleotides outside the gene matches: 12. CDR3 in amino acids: CSVFGGLAGGRAGELFF. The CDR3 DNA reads TGCAGCGTCTTCGGAGGACTAGCGGGAGGAAGGGCCGGGGAGCTGTTTTTT.

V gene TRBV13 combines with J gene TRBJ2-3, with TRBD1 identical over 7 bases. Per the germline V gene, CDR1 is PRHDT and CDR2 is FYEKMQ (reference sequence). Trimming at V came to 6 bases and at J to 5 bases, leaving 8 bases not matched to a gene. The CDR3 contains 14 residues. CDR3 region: CASRNRGSGDTQYF. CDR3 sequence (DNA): TGTGCCAGCAGAAACAGGGGTAGTGGAGATACGCAGTATTTT. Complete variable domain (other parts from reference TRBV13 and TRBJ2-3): AAGVIQSPRHLIKEKRETATLKCYPIPRHDTVYWYQQGPGQDPQFLISFYEKMQSDKGSIPDRFSAQQFSDYHSELNMSSLELGDSALYFCASRNRGSGDTQYFGPGTRLTVL.

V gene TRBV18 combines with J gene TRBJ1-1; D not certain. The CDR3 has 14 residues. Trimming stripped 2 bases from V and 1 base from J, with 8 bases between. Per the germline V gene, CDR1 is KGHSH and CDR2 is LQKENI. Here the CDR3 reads CASSPSWGNTEAFF. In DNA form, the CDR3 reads TGTGCCAGCTCACCAAGCTGGGGGAACACTGAAGCTTTCTTT.